Listed here are 29 T cell receptor beta chains from one sample, sequenced in a study of beta chain features in type 1 diabetes. Expressed TCRB transcripts got sequenced, as all isolated RNA was reverse transcribed. TCRdb's copy holds only in-frame clones and misses some; the assay was immunoSEQ multiplex PCR. The table records about 620,000 clones, roughly 16% of them present only once. The sample consisted of naive CD4+ T cells from blood. These receptors all come from a man between 18 and 35 years old in good health.

This clone showed up just a few times. The CDR3 DNA reads as TGTGCCAGCAGTGAACGCGCGACAGCTACTAATTCACCCCTCCACTTT. Its protein product is CASSERATATNSPLHF. The chain has TRBV6-1 and TRBJ1-6; tentatively, D is TRBD1 (5 bases). Germline lookup yields CDR1 MNHNS and CDR2 SASEGT. The ends were cut back, 2 bases at V and 6 bases at J, with 14 bases in the middle. CDR3 length equals 16 residues.

The CDR3 here is CASSSLGGGPPQDTQYF. The CDR3 DNA follows: TGTGCCAGCAGCTCCCTCGGCGGGGGGCCCCCACAGGATACGCAGTATTTT. This rearrangement joins TRBV7-2 to TRBJ2-3, with TRBD2 identical over 8 bases. The germline V gene encodes CDR1 SGHTA and CDR2 FQGNSA. Unmatched junction bases numbered 15, after V lost 4 bases and J lost 6 bases. The length of the CDR3 is 17 residues.

This clone was seen only a few times. The CDR3 loop is CASSRVPNEKLFF. The CDR3 DNA reads as TGTGCCAGTTCAAGGGTACCGAATGAAAAACTGTTTTTT. The chain has TRBV9 and TRBJ1-4, with D uncertain. Trimming took off 8 bases at V and 5 bases at J, with 13 bases between the two ends. CDR3 size: 13 residues. Germline CDR1 is SGDLS and CDR2 is YYNGEE.

The V and J genes are TRBV2 and TRBJ2-5; 10 positions agree with TRBD1. The CDR3 sequence is 14 residues long. From germline, CDR1 is SNHLY and CDR2 FYNNEI. V lost 4 bases and J lost 4; bases outside the gene matches: 3. The chain's CDR3 is CASSGQGAGETQYF. In nucleotides, the CDR3 is TGTGCCAGCAGTGGACAGGGGGCAGGAGAGACCCAGTACTTC.

This clone showed up just a few times. V gene TRBV5-6 combines with J gene TRBJ2-5, with TRBD1 matching over 7 bases. Per the germline V gene, CDR1 is SGHDT and CDR2 is YYEEEE. The CDR3 has 13 amino acids. Unmatched junction bases numbered 1, after V lost 4 bases and J lost 1 base. CDR3 amino acids: CASSHRGQETQYF. The CDR3, as DNA: TGTGCCAGCAGCCACAGGGGCCAAGAGACCCAGTACTTC.

This clone has more than one count but fewer than ten. This chain uses TRBV6-6 with TRBJ2-1; no clear D. CDR1 and CDR2 from the germline V gene are MNHNY and SVGAGI (reference sequence). The CDR3 consists of 11 residues. Trimming took 1 base from V and 8 from J, leaving 3 bases between them. CDR3 DNA sequence: TGTGCCAGCAGTTACTTCGATGAGCAGTTCTTC. Translation gives CASSYFDEQFF.

The V and J genes are TRBV7-2 and TRBJ2-6, with 8 bases matching TRBD1. Germline CDR1 and CDR2: SGHTA and FQGNSA. V shed 5 bases and J 3 bases; nucleotides not matched to a gene: 12. The CDR3 covers 18 residues. CDR3 region: CASSHGTGRVRGANVLTF. For the CDR3, the DNA is TGTGCCAGCAGCCACGGGACAGGTCGTGTTCGTGGGGCCAACGTCCTGACTTTC.

The V call is TRBV14, the J call TRBJ2-3, with 10 bases matching TRBD2. Germline V CDR1 and CDR2: SGHDN, FVKESK. Losses at the gene ends were 4 bases for V and 5 bases for J; bases not matched to a gene: 9. The CDR3 loop spans 16 amino acids. CDR3 region: CASSLRTSGSQDTQYF. The DNA of the CDR3 is TGTGCCAGCAGCCTACGGACTAGCGGTTCCCAAGATACGCAGTATTTT.

This clone was observed a handful of times. The V gene is TRBV5-1, the J gene TRBJ2-7; TRBD2 agrees at 10 bases. Per germline, CDR1 SGHRS and CDR2 YFSETQ. CDR3 length equals 14 residues. V was pared by 3 bases and J by 5 bases, with 5 bases of the junction left unmatched. CDR3 in amino acids: CASSSGLARDEQYF. CDR3 DNA sequence: TGCGCCAGCAGCTCGGGACTAGCGAGGGACGAGCAGTACTTC.

The chain uses TRBV25-1 and TRBJ1-1, with D uncertain. Looked up from germline, CDR1 is MGHDK and CDR2 is SYGVNS. V was trimmed by 2 bases and J by 5 bases, leaving 15 bases between them. This CDR3 is built from 15 residues. CDR3 in DNA: TGTGCCAGCAGTGAAGTTAGGGCAATGAGGACTGAAGCTTTCTTT. It encodes CASSEVRAMRTEAFF.

This clone has more than one count but fewer than ten. The rearrangement joins TRBV11-1 to TRBJ2-7; 10 bases line up with TRBD1. There are 14 residues in the CDR3. Germline values: CDR1 SGHAT, CDR2 FQDESV (reference sequence). V was clipped by 6 bases and J by 3 bases; unmatched bases: 5. CDR3 residues: CASSTGQGNYEQYF. The CDR3 nucleotides read TGTGCCAGCAGTACGGGACAGGGGAACTACGAGCAGTACTTC.

The CDR3 region is CASSVAGQGINSPLHF. DNA of the CDR3: TGTGCCAGCAGCGTAGCCGGACAGGGGATTAATTCACCCCTCCACTTT. The chain links TRBV9 to TRBJ1-6; 9 bases fit TRBD1. CDR1 SGDLS and CDR2 YYNGEE come from the germline V gene. The length of the CDR3 is 16 residues. The junction had 4 bases not matched to a gene; V was cut back by 0 bases and J by 6 bases.

This clone was detected a few times. V gene TRBV25-1 combines with J gene TRBJ1-4, with D perhaps matching TRBD1 (6 bases). The length of the CDR3 is 16 residues. V was trimmed by 6 bases and J by 6 bases, leaving 20 bases between them. The germline CDR1 and CDR2 sequences are MGHDK and SYGVNS. This CDR3 is CASRPKGGGRYEKLFF. The CDR3 DNA is TGTGCCAGCAGACCGAAGGGCGGGGGGCGTTATGAAAAACTGTTTTTT.

This clone was counted only a few times. The V gene is TRBV9, the J gene TRBJ2-3, with a possible D match to TRBD1 (6 bases). CDR1 SGDLS and CDR2 YYNGEE come from the germline V gene. The CDR3 runs 12 residues. Between the trimmed V and J ends, which lost 3 bases and 9 bases, there was a span of 11 bases. The CDR3 nucleotides are TGTGCCAGCAGCGAGAACAGGGTAACGCAGTATTTT. Translated, it gives CASSENRVTQYF.

J is TRBJ1-2 and V is TRBV4-3; D is undetermined. Germline CDR1 LGHNA, CDR2 YSLEER. V lost 5 bases, J lost 0 bases, and 13 bases lay in between. CDR3 length: 15 amino acids. The CDR3 DNA follows: TGCGCCAGCAGCGATAGACGTACTGCTAACTATGGCTACACCTTC. Its translation is CASSDRRTANYGYTF.

The table lists this clone with a few counts. J is TRBJ2-1 and V is TRBV6-1; 7 bases line up with TRBD1. CDR3 length equals 13 residues. V lost 7 bases, J lost 3 bases, and 3 bases stayed unmatched. Germline CDR1 MNHNS, CDR2 SASEGT. The CDR3 DNA follows: TGTGCCAGCAAGAGGACAGGCTACAATGAGCAGTTCTTC. The encoded protein is CASKRTGYNEQFF.

V gene TRBV7-9 combines with J gene TRBJ1-4; maybe TRBD1 (5 bases). Germline CDR1 is SEHNR and CDR2 is FQNEAQ (reference sequence). Trimming left V 6 bases short and J 5 bases short, with 19 bases between. This CDR3 has 16 residues. The CDR3 coding sequence is TGTGCCAGCAGTCTCCGCTCCGGGACGGGAAATGAAAAACTGTTTTTT. Protein sequence: CASSLRSGTGNEKLFF. Using reference TRBV7-9 and TRBJ1-4 for the parts outside the CDR3, the full variable domain is DTGVSQNPRHKITKRGQNVTFRCDPISEHNRLYWYRQTLGQGPEFLTYFQNEAQLEKSRLLSDRFSAERPKGSFSTLEIQRTEQGDSAMYLCASSLRSGTGNEKLFFGSGTQLSVL.

The table lists this clone with a few counts. The chain joins TRBV11-2 to TRBJ2-1; 12 bases are shared with TRBD2. The CDR3 totals 15 residues. V shed 4 bases, J shed 8 bases, and the junction held 6 bases outside the gene matches. The germline V gene has CDR1 SGHAT and CDR2 FQNNGV. CDR3 amino acids: CASSSSGRAGYEQFF. CDR3 nucleotide sequence: TGTGCCAGCAGCTCTAGCGGGAGGGCTGGGTATGAGCAGTTCTTC.

This clone came up a few times. The chain is built from TRBV15 and TRBJ2-5; tentative D call: TRBD1 (6 bases). The end of the DNA is better explained by TRBJ2-7, so the J call may be wrong. The V gene's germline CDR1 is LNHNV and CDR2 YYDKDF (reference sequence). This CDR3 is built from 14 residues. CDR3 residues: CATSRAGVLYEQYF. CDR3 bases: TGTGCCACCAGCAGAGCAGGGGTCCTCTACGAGCAGTACTTC.

The rearrangement uses TRBV2 and TRBJ2-2; D is possibly TRBD2 (7 bases). V dropped 7 bases and J dropped 2 bases, with 11 bases sitting between them. Germline CDR1 SNHLY, CDR2 FYNNEI. This CDR3 comprises 14 residues. DNA for the CDR3: TGTGCCAGCAAGCGGGACACCAACACCGGGGAGCTGTTTTTT. Residues: CASKRDTNTGELFF.

This chain joins TRBV7-9 and TRBJ1-6; 12 positions match TRBD1. The CDR3 is 15 amino acids. From germline, CDR1 is SEHNR and CDR2 FQNEAQ (reference sequence). V dropped 5 bases and J dropped 11; count of bases not matched to a gene: 7. The CDR3 spells CASSGGDRGPTPLHF. The CDR3 DNA reads as TGTGCCAGCAGCGGAGGGGACAGGGGGCCGACACCCCTCCACTTT.

This sequence joins TRBV7-2 and TRBJ2-1; perhaps TRBD2 as D (7 bases). V lost 0 bases and J 7 bases, leaving 13 bases between the germline ends. Germline V gene sequence: CDR1 SGHTA, CDR2 FQGNSA. The CDR3 has 15 amino acids. CDR3 bases: TGTGCCAGCAGCTTAGCGGGGGGGCGGTGGAATGAGCAGTTCTTC. Its translation is CASSLAGGRWNEQFF.

The rearrangement joins TRBV29-1 to TRBJ1-3; 11 bases are shared with TRBD1. The junction had 8 bases not matched to a gene; V was cut back by 7 bases and J by 3 bases. Germline V gives CDR1 SQVTM, CDR2 ANQGSEA. The CDR3 is made up of 15 amino acids. In DNA, the CDR3 is TGCAGCGCGACCGGGACAGGGGGTTTTGGAAACACCATATATTTT. It translates to CSATGTGGFGNTIYF. Supplemented by reference TRBV29-1 and TRBJ1-3, the full variable domain reads SAVISQKPSRDICQRGTSLTIQCQVDSQVTMMFWYRQQPGQSLTLIATANQGSEATYESGFVIDKFPISRPNLTFSTLTVSNMSPEDSSIYLCSATGTGGFGNTIYFGEGSWLTVV.

The V and J genes are TRBV7-9 and TRBJ2-3; 11 nucleotides match TRBD2. The germline CDR1 and CDR2 sequences are SEHNR and FQNEAQ (reference sequence). CDR3 length equals 14 residues. The V gene end was trimmed by 7 bases and the J gene end by 8 bases; junction bases not matched to a gene: 8. CDR3 protein: CASNEQLAGGTQYF. The DNA for the CDR3 is TGTGCCAGCAACGAACAGCTAGCGGGAGGTACGCAGTATTTT.

The V call is TRBV5-1, the J call TRBJ1-4, with D uncertain. The CDR3 contains 17 residues. Germline CDR1 reads SGHRS; CDR2 reads YFSETQ. Trimming removed 1 base at V and 4 bases at J, with 17 bases between. In nucleotides, the CDR3 is TGCGCCAGCAGCTTGTCCGGAGGTAGATCTCGTAATGAAAAACTGTTTTTT. Protein: CASSLSGGRSRNEKLFF.

The CDR3 bases are TGTGCCAGCAGCCAAGACAGGGGATCTTCCTATGGCTACACCTTC. It translates to CASSQDRGSSYGYTF. This rearrangement joins TRBV14 to TRBJ1-2; a weak D match, TRBD1 (6 bases). Germline-derived CDR1 and CDR2 are SGHDN and FVKESK. There are 15 residues in the CDR3. The V end lost 0 bases, the J end lost 4 bases, and 12 bases lay between the germline ends.

Written as DNA, the CDR3 is TGCAGTGCCCACTTCGAGGGCTACACCTTC. It is translated as CSAHFEGYTF. The V call is TRBV20-1, the J call TRBJ1-2; D not certain. The CDR3 contains 10 residues. Looked up from germline, CDR1 is DFQATT and CDR2 is SNEGSKA (reference sequence). Trimming shortened V by 6 bases and J by 8 bases, and 10 bases separated the two germline ends.

J is TRBJ2-5 and V is TRBV4-3; D gene uncertain. Germline V gene lookup returns CDR1 LGHNA and CDR2 YSLEER. This CDR3 has 15 residues. The V end lost 1 base, the J end lost 4 bases, and 13 bases lay between the germline ends. Here the CDR3 reads CASSQGVAAAETQYF. The CDR3 coding sequence is TGCGCCAGCAGCCAAGGGGTGGCGGCCGCAGAGACCCAGTACTTC.

This clone was detected only a few times. The chain carries TRBV4-2 and TRBJ2-3, with 9 bases lining up with TRBD2. Germline V gene lookup returns CDR1 LGHNA and CDR2 YNFKEQ. Germline trimming cut 3 bases from V and 1 base from J; bases unmatched to any gene: 11. This CDR3 spans 18 amino acids. In nucleotides, the CDR3 is TGTGCCAGCAGCCAGTCCCGCGGGGGGGCCGTGGGCACAGATACGCAGTATTTT. Encoded protein: CASSQSRGGAVGTDTQYF.